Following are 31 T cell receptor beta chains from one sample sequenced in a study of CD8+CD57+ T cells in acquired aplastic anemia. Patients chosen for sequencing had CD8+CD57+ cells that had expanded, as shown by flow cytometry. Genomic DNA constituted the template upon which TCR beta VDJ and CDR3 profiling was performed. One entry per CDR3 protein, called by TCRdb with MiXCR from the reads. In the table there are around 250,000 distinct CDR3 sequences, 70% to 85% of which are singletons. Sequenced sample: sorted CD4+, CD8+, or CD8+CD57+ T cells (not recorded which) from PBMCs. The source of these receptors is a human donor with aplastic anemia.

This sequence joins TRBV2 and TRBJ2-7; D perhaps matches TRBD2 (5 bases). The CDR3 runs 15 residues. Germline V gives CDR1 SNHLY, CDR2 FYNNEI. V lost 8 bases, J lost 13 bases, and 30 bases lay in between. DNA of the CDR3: TGTGCCAGCGGGCTCGCGGGCACAGATACGCACTATTTTTACTTC. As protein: CASGLAGTDTHYFYF.

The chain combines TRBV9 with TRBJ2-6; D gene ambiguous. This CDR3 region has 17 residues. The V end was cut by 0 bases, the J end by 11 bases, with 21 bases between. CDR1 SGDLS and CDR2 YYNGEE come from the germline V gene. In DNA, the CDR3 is TGTGCCAGCAGCGTAGGGTCGGATACGCCGGATTTTGACGTCCTGACTTTC. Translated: CASSVGSDTPDFDVLTF.

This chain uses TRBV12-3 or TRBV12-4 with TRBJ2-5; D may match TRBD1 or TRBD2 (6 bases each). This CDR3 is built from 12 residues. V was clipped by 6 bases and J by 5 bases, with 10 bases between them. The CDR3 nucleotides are TGTGCCAGCAGCCCGGGGGCGGAGACCCAGTACTTC. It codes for CASSPGAETQYF.

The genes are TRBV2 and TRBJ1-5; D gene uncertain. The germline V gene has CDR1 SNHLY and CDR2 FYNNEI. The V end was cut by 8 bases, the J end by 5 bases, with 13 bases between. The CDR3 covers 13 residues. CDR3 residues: CASAPSSHQPQHF. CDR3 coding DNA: TGTGCCAGCGCACCTAGTTCACATCAGCCCCAGCATTTT.

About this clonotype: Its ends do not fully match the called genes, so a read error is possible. CDR3 nucleotide sequence: TGTGCCAGCAGCTTAGCGGGAGGTTCCTACACGCAGCAGTTT. This codes for CASSLAGGSYTQQF. The rearrangement uses TRBV2 and TRBJ2-3, with 10 bases matching TRBD2. Germline CDR1 and CDR2: SNHLY and FYNNEI. This CDR3 is 14 amino acids long.

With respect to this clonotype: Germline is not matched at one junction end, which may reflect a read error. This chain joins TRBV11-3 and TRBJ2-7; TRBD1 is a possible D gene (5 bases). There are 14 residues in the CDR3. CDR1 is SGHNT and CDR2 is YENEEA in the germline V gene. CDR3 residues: CASSVDRTNSEQYF. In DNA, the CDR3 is TGTGCCAGCAGCGTAGATCGGACAAATAGCGAGCAGTACTTC. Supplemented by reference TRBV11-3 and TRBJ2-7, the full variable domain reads EAGVVQSPRYKIIEKKQPVAFWCNPISGHNTLYWYLQNLGQGPELLIRYENEEAVDDSQLPKDRFSAERLKGVDSTLKIQPAELGDSAVYLCASSVDRTNSEQYFGPGTRLTVT.

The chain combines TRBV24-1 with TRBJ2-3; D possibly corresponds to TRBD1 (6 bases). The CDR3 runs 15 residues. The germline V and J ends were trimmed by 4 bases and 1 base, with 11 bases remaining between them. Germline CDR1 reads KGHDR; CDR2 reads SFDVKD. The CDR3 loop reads CATSEPAGGTDTQYF. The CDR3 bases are TGTGCCACCAGTGAGCCCGCAGGGGGCACAGATACGCAGTATTTT.

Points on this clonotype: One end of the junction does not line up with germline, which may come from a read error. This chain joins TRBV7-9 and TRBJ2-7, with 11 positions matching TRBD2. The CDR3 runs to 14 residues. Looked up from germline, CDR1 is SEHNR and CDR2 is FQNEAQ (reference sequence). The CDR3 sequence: CASSIGPLTSGESF. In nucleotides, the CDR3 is TGTGCCAGCAGCATAGGGCCCCTGACTAGCGGGGAGTCGTTC.

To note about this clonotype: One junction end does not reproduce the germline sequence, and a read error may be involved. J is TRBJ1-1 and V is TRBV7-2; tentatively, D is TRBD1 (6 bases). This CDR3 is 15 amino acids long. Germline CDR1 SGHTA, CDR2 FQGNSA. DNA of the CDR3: TGTGCCAGCAGCTTTGAAAGAACAGGGAGCACTGATGCTTTCTTT. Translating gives CASSFERTGSTDAFF.

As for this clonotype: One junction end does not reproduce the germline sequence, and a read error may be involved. CDR3 bases: TGTGCCAGCAGCCTACCAGCGGGTGGGCTGGCTACGCATTATTTT. This codes for CASSLPAGGLATHYF. The chain joins TRBV7-8 to TRBJ2-3; D is perhaps TRBD2 (6 bases). The germline CDR1 and CDR2 sequences are SGHVS and FQNEAQ. The CDR3 loop spans 15 amino acids.

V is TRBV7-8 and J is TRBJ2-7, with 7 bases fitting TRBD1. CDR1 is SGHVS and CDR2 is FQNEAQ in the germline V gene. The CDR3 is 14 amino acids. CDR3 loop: CASSSYRDSLGQQV. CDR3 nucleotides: TGTGCCAGCAGCAGTTACCGGGACAGCCTAGGTCAGCAGGTC.

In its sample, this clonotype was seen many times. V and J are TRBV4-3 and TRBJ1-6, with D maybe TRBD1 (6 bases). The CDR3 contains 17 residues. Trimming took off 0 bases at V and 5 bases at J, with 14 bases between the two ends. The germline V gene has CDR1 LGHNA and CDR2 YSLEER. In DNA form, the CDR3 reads TGCGCCAGCAGCCAAGATCTCCTACCAGGGGATAATTCACCCCTCCACTTT. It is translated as CASSQDLLPGDNSPLHF.

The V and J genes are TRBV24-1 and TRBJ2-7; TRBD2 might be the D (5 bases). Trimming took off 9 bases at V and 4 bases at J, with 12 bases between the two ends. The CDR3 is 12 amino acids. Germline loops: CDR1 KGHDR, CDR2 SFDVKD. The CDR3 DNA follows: TGTGCCACCGGAGAGGGTGGATACGAGCAGTACTTC. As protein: CATGEGGYEQYF.

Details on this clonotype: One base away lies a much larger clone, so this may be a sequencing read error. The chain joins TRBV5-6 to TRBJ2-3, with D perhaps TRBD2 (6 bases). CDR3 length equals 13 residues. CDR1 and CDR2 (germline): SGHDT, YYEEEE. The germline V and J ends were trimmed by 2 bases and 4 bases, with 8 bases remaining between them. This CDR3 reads CASSFGEADTQYF. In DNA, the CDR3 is TGTGCCAGCAGCTTCGGGGAGGCAGATACGCAGTATTTT.

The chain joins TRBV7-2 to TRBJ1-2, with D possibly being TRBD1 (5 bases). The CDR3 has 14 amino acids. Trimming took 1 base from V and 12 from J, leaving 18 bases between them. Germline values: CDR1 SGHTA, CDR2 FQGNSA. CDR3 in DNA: TGTGCCAGCAGCTTAGGGGGACTAATTGATGCCCACACCTTC. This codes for CASSLGGLIDAHTF. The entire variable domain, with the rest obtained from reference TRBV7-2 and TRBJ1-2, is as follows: GAGVSQSPSNKVTEKGKDVELRCDPISGHTALYWYRQSLGQGLEFLIYFQGNSAPDKSGLPSDRFSAERTGGSVSTLTIQRTQQEDSAVYLCASSLGGLIDAHTFGSGTRLTVV.

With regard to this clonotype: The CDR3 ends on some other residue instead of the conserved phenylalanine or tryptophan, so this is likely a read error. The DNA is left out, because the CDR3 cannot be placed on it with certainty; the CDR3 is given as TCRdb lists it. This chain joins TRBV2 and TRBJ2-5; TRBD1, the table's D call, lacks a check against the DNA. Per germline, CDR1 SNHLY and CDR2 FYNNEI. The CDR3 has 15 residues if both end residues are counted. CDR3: CASGPGGTDRQYFYS.

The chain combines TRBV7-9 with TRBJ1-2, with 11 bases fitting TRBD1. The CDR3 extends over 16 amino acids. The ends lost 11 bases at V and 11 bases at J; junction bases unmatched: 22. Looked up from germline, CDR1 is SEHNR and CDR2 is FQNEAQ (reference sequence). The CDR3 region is CAGQGAREALYFGYTF. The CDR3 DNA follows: TGTGCCGGACAGGGGGCTAGGGAGGCCCTGTACTTCGGGTACACCTTC.

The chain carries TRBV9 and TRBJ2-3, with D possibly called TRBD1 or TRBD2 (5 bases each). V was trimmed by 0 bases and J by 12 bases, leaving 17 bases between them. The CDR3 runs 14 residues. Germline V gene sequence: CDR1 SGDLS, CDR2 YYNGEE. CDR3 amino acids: CASSVGGRPNAQYF. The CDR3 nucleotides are TGTGCCAGCAGCGTAGGGGGACGTCCCAATGCTCAGTATTTT.

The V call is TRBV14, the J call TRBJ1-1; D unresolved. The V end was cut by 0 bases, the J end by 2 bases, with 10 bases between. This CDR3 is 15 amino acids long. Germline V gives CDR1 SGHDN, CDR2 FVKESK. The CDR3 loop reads CASSQDLRANTEAFF. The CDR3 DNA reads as TGTGCCAGCAGCCAAGATCTGCGAGCTAACACTGAAGCTTTCTTT. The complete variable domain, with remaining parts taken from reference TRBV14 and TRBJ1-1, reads EAGVTQFPSHSVIEKGQTVTLRCDPISGHDNLYWYRRVMGKEIKFLLHFVKESKQDESGMPNNRFLAERTGGTYSTLKVQPAELEDSGVYFCASSQDLRANTEAFFGQGTRLTVV.

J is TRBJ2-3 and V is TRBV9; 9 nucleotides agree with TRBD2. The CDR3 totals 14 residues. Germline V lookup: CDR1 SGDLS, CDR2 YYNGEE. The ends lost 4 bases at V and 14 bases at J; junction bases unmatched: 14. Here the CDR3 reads CASSLAGDTTTTYF. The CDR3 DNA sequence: TGTGCCAGCAGCTTAGCGGGAGATACCACAACGACGTATTTT.

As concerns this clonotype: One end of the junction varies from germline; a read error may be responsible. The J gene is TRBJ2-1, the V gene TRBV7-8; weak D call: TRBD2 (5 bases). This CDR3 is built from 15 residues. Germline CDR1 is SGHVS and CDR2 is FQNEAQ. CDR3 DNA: TGTGCTAGCAGCGAGGGAAGCGCAGGAGGAAATGAGCAGTTCTTC. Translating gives CASSEGSAGGNEQFF.

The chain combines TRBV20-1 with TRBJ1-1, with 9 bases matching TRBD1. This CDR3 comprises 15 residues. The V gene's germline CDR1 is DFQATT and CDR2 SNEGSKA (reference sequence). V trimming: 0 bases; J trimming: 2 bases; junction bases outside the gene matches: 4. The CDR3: CSARDGDRDNTEAFF. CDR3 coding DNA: TGCAGTGCTAGAGACGGGGACAGGGACAACACTGAAGCTTTCTTT.

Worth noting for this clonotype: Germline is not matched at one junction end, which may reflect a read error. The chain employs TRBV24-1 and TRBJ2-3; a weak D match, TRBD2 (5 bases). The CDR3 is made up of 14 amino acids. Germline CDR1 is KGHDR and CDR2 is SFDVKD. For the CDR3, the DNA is TGTGCCACTAGTGACCGGACTAGCACAGATACGCAGTATTTT. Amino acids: CATSDRTSTDTQYF.

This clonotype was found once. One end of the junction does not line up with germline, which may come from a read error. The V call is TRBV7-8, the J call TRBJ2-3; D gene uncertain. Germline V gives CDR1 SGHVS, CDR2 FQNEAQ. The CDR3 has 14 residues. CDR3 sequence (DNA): TGTGCCAGCAGCTTAGCAGGAGCGCCCCAGAAGTACGTCTTT. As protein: CASSLAGAPQKYVF.

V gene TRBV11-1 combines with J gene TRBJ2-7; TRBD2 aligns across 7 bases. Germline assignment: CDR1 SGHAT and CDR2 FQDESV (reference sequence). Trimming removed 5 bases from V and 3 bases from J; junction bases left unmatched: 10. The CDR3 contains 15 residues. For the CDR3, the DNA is TGTGCCAGCAGCGAGACTAGCCCAATACTCTACGAGCAGTACTTC. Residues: CASSETSPILYEQYF.

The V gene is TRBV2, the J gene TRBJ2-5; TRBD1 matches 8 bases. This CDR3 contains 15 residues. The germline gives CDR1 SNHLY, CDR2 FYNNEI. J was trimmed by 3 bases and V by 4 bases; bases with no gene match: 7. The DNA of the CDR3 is TGTGCCAGCAGTGGGGTCCAGGGGGCAAAAGAGACCCAGTACTTC. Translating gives CASSGVQGAKETQYF. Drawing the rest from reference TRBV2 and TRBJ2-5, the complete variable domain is EPEVTQTPSHQVTQMGQEVILRCVPISNHLYFYWYRQILGQKVEFLVSFYNNEISEKSEIFDDQFSVERPDGSNFTLKIRSTKLEDSAMYFCASSGVQGAKETQYFGPGTRLLVL.

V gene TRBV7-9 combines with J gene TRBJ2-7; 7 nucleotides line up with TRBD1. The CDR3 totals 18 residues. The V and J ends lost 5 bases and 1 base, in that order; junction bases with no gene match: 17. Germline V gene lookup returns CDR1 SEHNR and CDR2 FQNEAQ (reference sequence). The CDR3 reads CASSEHPDGTALSYEQYV. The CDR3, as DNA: TGTGCCAGCAGCGAGCACCCAGACGGGACAGCCCTTTCCTACGAGCAGTACGTC.

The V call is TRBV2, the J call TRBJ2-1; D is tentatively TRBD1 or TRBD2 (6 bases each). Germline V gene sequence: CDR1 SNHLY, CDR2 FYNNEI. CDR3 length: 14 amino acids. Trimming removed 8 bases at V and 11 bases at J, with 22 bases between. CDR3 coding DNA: TGTGCCAGCGGGGCCGGGGGCACTAGTACTCAGCAGTTCTTC. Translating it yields CASGAGGTSTQQFF.

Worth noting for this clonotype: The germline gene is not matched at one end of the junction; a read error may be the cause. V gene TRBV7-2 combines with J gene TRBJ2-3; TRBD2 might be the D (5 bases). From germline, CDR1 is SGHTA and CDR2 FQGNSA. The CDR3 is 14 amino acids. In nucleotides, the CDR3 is TGTGCCAGCAGCTTGGCGGGCGGTCGCGGAACTACGCATTTT. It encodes CASSLAGGRGTTHF.

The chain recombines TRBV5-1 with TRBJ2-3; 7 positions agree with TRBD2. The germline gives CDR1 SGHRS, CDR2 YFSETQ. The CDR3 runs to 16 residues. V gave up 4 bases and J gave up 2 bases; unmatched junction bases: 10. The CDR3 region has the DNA TGCGCCAGCAGCAGCTTAAGCGGGGAGGTCACAGATACGCAGTATTTT. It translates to CASSSLSGEVTDTQYF.

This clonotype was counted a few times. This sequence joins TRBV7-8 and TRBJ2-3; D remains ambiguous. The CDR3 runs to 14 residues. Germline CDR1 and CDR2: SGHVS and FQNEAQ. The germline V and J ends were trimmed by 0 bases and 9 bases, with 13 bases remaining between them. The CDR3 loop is CASSLAPGPETQYF. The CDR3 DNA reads TGTGCCAGCAGCTTAGCGCCAGGTCCCGAAACGCAGTATTTT.